The 15 T cell receptor beta chains below all came from one sample that was sequenced in a study of OX40 agonist ivuxolimab in advanced cancers. Some clones are missing from TCRdb's copy, which holds only in-frame ones; the method was immunoSEQ multiplex PCR. The table has about 77,000 clones, around 86% seen once. Sequencing was performed on CD4+ or CD8+ T cells sorted from blood, taken in a trial of the OX40 agonist ivuxolimab. The receptors here all came from an adult with an advanced solid tumor such as melanoma, head and neck, liver or kidney cancer.

DNA of the CDR3: TGTGCCAGTAGTATGTCCGGGACAGGGGTAAGGACTGAAGCTTTCTTT. Encoded protein: CASSMSGTGVRTEAFF. The rearrangement links TRBV19 to TRBJ1-1, with 10 bases that match TRBD1. The trim removed 3 bases at V and 5 bases at J, leaving 9 bases unmatched. CDR1 is LNHDA, CDR2 SQIVND, per germline (reference sequence). This CDR3 contains 16 residues.

CDR3 DNA: TGTGCCACCAGCAGAGATCGGGGGGGCGGCTATGGCTACACCTTC. It encodes CATSRDRGGGYGYTF. V and J are TRBV15 and TRBJ1-2; possibly TRBD1 for D (6 bases). The CDR3 sequence is 15 residues long. From germline, CDR1 is LNHNV and CDR2 YYDKDF (reference sequence). V gave up 0 bases and J gave up 4 bases, with 12 bases separating them. Drawing the rest from reference TRBV15 and TRBJ1-2, the complete variable domain is DAMVIQNPRYQVTQFGKPVTLSCSQTLNHNVMYWYQQKSSQAPKLLFHYYDKDFNNEADTPDNFQSRRPNTSFCFLDIRSPGLGDTAMYLCATSRDRGGGYGYTFGSGTRLTVV.

The chain uses TRBV7-2 and TRBJ2-5, with TRBD2 identical over 10 bases. The CDR3 is 17 residues long. With 2 bases clipped from V and 3 bases from J, the junction kept 9 bases outside the gene matches. The germline CDR1 and CDR2 sequences are SGHTA and FQGNSA. CDR3: CASSLKLAGRLEETQYF. The CDR3 DNA reads TGTGCCAGCAGCTTAAAACTAGCGGGGCGGCTCGAAGAGACCCAGTACTTC.

The chain carries TRBV7-6 and TRBJ2-3, with 7 positions matching TRBD2. V lost 5 bases to trimming and J lost 1 base; unmatched junction nucleotides: 3. The CDR3 has 14 residues. Per the germline V gene, CDR1 is SGHVS and CDR2 is FNYEAQ. CDR3 sequence reads: CASSMGGGTDTQYF. For the CDR3, the DNA is TGTGCCAGCAGCATGGGGGGGGGCACAGATACGCAGTATTTT.

This sequence joins TRBV29-1 and TRBJ1-2; D remains unclear. CDR3 length equals 12 residues. Per the germline V gene, CDR1 is SQVTM and CDR2 is ANQGSEA. Trimming pared 4 bases from V and 2 bases from J, leaving 8 bases between. Here the CDR3 DNA reads TGCAGCGTTGGTTACGAAAACTATGGCTACACCTTC. It encodes CSVGYENYGYTF.

This rearrangement joins TRBV6-5 to TRBJ1-1, with unresolved D. The CDR3 contains 13 residues. Germline V CDR1 and CDR2: MNHEY, SVGAGI. The ends were cut back, 7 bases at V and 5 bases at J, with 14 bases in the middle. CDR3 protein: CASTPAQSTEAFF. In DNA, the CDR3 is TGTGCCAGCACCCCGGCCCAAAGTACTGAAGCTTTCTTT.

In its sample, this clone was seen once. The chain links TRBV7-8 to TRBJ1-2; 10 positions agree with TRBD1. With V trimmed by 1 base and J by 5 bases, 4 bases remained unmatched. Germline assignment: CDR1 SGHVS and CDR2 FQNEAQ. The CDR3 is 15 amino acids. CDR3 protein: CASSLGGQGMYGYTF. The CDR3 DNA reads TGTGCCAGCAGCTTAGGGGGACAGGGGATGTATGGCTACACCTTC.

The gene calls are TRBV2 and TRBJ2-1; 7 bases are a match to TRBD2. The CDR3 covers 17 residues. With 5 bases clipped from V and 0 bases from J, the junction kept 10 bases outside the gene matches. The germline V gene encodes CDR1 SNHLY and CDR2 FYNNEI. This chain's CDR3 is CASSPLATISSYNEQFF. CDR3 in DNA: TGTGCCAGCAGTCCACTAGCGACCATTAGCTCCTACAATGAGCAGTTCTTC.

This clone was seen a handful of times. The rearrangement joins TRBV9 to TRBJ2-1, with 10 bases fitting TRBD2. In germline, CDR1 is SGDLS, CDR2 YYNGEE. This CDR3 is 15 amino acids long. V shed 3 bases, J shed 2 bases, and the junction held 2 bases outside the gene matches. CDR3 in amino acids: CASSASGRAYNEQFF. CDR3 sequence (DNA): TGTGCCAGCAGCGCCAGCGGGAGGGCCTACAATGAGCAGTTCTTC.

V and J are TRBV7-9 and TRBJ2-2, with D perhaps TRBD1 (6 bases). This CDR3 region has 15 residues. Germline CDR1 is SEHNR and CDR2 is FQNEAQ (reference sequence). With 5 bases removed from V and 2 bases from J, the gap between germline ends came to 12 bases. The DNA of the CDR3 is TGTGCCAGCAGCGTTGACAGGCCTAACACCGGGGAGCTGTTTTTT. It yields the protein CASSVDRPNTGELFF.

The chain recombines TRBV5-1 with TRBJ1-3; the D gene is possibly TRBD1 (5 bases). Germline V gene sequence: CDR1 SGHRS, CDR2 YFSETQ. V lost 7 bases and J lost 0, with 23 bases in between. The CDR3 length is 18 residues. CDR3 bases: TGCGCCAGCCAACCGGTCGGGAGGCGGGGGAGCTCTGGAAACACCATATATTTT. It is translated as CASQPVGRRGSSGNTIYF.

The chain is built from TRBV14 and TRBJ1-4; TRBD1 agrees at 7 bases. The germline V gene encodes CDR1 SGHDN and CDR2 FVKESK. The CDR3 spans 15 residues. V shed 3 bases and J 3 bases; nucleotides not matched to a gene: 4. Written as DNA, the CDR3 is TGTGCCAGCAGCCAGTCAGGGGGTTCTAATGAAAAACTGTTTTTT. Residues: CASSQSGGSNEKLFF.

In its sample, this clone was seen once. This chain uses TRBV7-2 with TRBJ1-6; 7 bases agree with TRBD1. CDR1 is SGHTA, CDR2 FQGNSA, per germline. The CDR3 length is 14 residues. V trimming: 5 bases; J trimming: 9 bases; junction bases outside the gene matches: 7. The CDR3 DNA reads as TGTGCCAGCAGCCCCCGACAGGGTGCTTCACCCCTCCACTTT. It specifies CASSPRQGASPLHF. The full variable domain, completed using reference TRBV7-2 and TRBJ1-6, is GAGVSQSPSNKVTEKGKDVELRCDPISGHTALYWYRQSLGQGLEFLIYFQGNSAPDKSGLPSDRFSAERTGGSVSTLTIQRTQQEDSAVYLCASSPRQGASPLHFGNGTRLTVT.

V usage is TRBV11-3 and J usage is TRBJ2-1; no firm D call. Germline assignment: CDR1 SGHNT and CDR2 YENEEA. The CDR3 runs 14 residues. V shed 1 base and J shed 9 bases, with 13 bases lying between them. This chain's CDR3 is CASSLGGQPIEQFF. CDR3 bases: TGTGCCAGCAGCTTAGGTGGTCAGCCCATTGAGCAGTTCTTC.

This sequence joins TRBV29-1 and TRBJ2-1; 10 positions agree with TRBD2. Germline trimming cut 2 bases from V and 7 bases from J; bases unmatched to any gene: 14. The CDR3 has 17 amino acids. CDR1 and CDR2 from the germline V gene are SQVTM and ANQGSEA. CDR3 bases: TGCAGCGTTGAACCCCTTGGGGCTAGCGGGAGAATGAATGAGCAGTTCTTC. Amino acids: CSVEPLGASGRMNEQFF.